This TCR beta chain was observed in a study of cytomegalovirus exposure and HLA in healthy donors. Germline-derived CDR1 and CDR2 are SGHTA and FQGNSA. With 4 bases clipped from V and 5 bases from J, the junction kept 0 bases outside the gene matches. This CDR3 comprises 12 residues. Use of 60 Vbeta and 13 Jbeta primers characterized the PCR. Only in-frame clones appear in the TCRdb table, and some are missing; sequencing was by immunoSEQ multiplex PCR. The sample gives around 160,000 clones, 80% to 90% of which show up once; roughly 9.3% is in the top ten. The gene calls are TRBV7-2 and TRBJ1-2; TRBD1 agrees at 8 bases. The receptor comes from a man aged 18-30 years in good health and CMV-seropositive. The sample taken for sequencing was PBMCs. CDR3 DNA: TGTGCCAGCAGCTGGACAGGGTATGGCTACACCTTC. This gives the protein CASSWTGYGYTF.